This T cell receptor (beta chain) was sequenced for a study of T cells in narcolepsy. Study background: Donors had narcolepsy type 1 or type 2, or were healthy controls.

In regard to this clone: Its target is not known.

Sequenced by immunoSEQ multiplex PCR; TCRdb stores in-frame clones only, minus some. The sample records fewer than 40,000 clones, roughly 86% being singletons. Germline V gives CDR1 SGHRS, CDR2 YFSETQ. This CDR3 contains 13 residues. Deletions cut 5 bases from V and 4 bases from J, with 10 bases between. Regarding the study as a whole: No autoreactive T cell clone sequences appeared in some memory CD4+ repertoires. Blood of same and different patients, but not healthy controls, reportedly held recurring autoreactive clonotypes. HCRT-specific and TRIB2-specific autoreactive clonotypes appeared among same-patient CSF and blood CD4+ clonotypes.

The specimen sequenced was memory (CD45RA-) CD4+ T cells from blood. The receptor was derived from a human donor in good health. The chain recombines TRBV5-1 with TRBJ1-3; D is possibly TRBD1 (5 bases). DNA for the CDR3: TGCGCCAGCAGTGAGGGGATAGGAAACACCATATATTTT. This codes for CASSEGIGNTIYF.